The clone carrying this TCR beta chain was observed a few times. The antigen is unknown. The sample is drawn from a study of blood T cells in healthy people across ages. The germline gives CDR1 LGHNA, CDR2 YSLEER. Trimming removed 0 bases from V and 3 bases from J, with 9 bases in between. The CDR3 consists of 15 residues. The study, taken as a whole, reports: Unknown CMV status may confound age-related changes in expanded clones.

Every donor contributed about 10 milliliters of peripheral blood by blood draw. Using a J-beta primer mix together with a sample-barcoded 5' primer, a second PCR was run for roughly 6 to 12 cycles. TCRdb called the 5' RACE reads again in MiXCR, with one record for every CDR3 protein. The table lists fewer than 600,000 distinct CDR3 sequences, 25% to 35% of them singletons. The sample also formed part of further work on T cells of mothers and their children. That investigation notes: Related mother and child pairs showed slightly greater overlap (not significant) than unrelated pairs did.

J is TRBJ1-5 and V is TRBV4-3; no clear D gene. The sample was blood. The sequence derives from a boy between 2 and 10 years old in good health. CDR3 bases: TGCGCCAGCAGCCAAGAGGCAGGTAACAATCAGCCCCAGCATTTT. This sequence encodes CASSQEAGNNQPQHF.